Ten or more counts support the clone carrying this TCR beta chain. The V end was cut by 4 bases, the J end by 1 base, with 11 bases between. Per germline, CDR1 LGHDT and CDR2 YNNKEL (reference sequence). The CDR3 loop spans 15 amino acids. CDR3 of TCR beta was amplified from genomic DNA via a two-round multiplex PCR. Every TRBV and TRBJ gene had its own specific primer in first-round PCR. TCRdb redid the calling of the multiplex PCR reads with MiXCR, one entry per CDR3 protein. The table includes some 56,000 distinct CDR3 sequences, 26% detected once. These data come from a study of prognosis after radiotherapy for stage I lung cancer.

The receptor was isolated from a donor of 50 years or more with non-small cell lung cancer. The V call is TRBV3-1, the J call TRBJ2-4; D call uncertain. Source: PBMCs, taken before or after stereotactic body radiation therapy (not recorded which). The CDR3 region is CASSPTGTAKNIQYF. The CDR3 DNA follows: TGTGCCAGCAGCCCGACGGGTACCGCCAAAAACATTCAGTACTTC.